The 14 T cell receptor beta chains below were found in one sample sequenced in a study of blood T cell repertoires in COVID-19. Profiled with immunoSEQ multiplex PCR; TCRdb holds only in-frame clones, not every one. The sample holds about 290,000 clones, around four fifths seen once. Specimen: peripheral blood. The receptors stem from a woman aged 45-59 years with active or convalescent COVID-19.

The chain employs TRBV7-9 and TRBJ1-1, with 7 bases fitting TRBD1. Germline assignment: CDR1 SEHNR and CDR2 FQNEAQ (reference sequence). CDR3 size: 16 residues. The junction had 8 bases not matched to a gene; V was cut back by 4 bases and J by 0 bases. The CDR3 is CASSSRPGQLNTEAFF. The CDR3 coding sequence is TGTGCCAGCAGCTCCCGTCCGGGACAGCTGAACACTGAAGCTTTCTTT.

This chain uses TRBV5-1 with TRBJ1-1; TRBD1 matches 8 bases. V was clipped by 4 bases and J by 5 bases; unmatched bases: 7. The CDR3 is made up of 14 amino acids. Germline-derived CDR1 and CDR2 are SGHRS and YFSETQ. The CDR3 region has the DNA TGCGCCAGCAGCCCGACAGGGGAGATGACTGAAGCTTTCTTT. It yields the protein CASSPTGEMTEAFF.

The chain is built from TRBV12-5 and TRBJ1-5; D gene ambiguous. This CDR3 is 14 amino acids long. Germline values: CDR1 LGHNT, CDR2 FRNRAP. V lost 1 base, J lost 8 bases, and 12 bases lay in between. CDR3 in DNA: TGTGCTAGTGGTTTGGGACAACGCTTGGAGCCCCAGCATTTT. It yields the protein CASGLGQRLEPQHF.

CDR3 protein: CASSLGTGILYGYTF. The CDR3 DNA is TGCGCCAGCAGCTTGGGAACAGGGATCCTCTATGGCTACACCTTC. This chain uses TRBV5-1 with TRBJ1-2; maybe TRBD1 (6 bases). Germline CDR1 reads SGHRS; CDR2 reads YFSETQ. Trimming took off 0 bases at V and 4 bases at J, with 13 bases between the two ends. The CDR3 is 15 amino acids.

The chain links TRBV24-1 to TRBJ2-7, with 10 bases lining up with TRBD1. Germline lookup yields CDR1 KGHDR and CDR2 SFDVKD. Unmatched junction bases numbered 11, after V lost 6 bases and J lost 4 bases. The CDR3 extends over 16 amino acids. For the CDR3, the DNA is TGTGCCACCAGTAATGCCCCCGGGACAGGGGTGTACGAGCAGTACTTC. Residues: CATSNAPGTGVYEQYF.

CDR3 sequence reads: CASRQGLLGNTIYF. For the CDR3, the DNA is TGTGCCAGCAGGCAGGGACTGCTCGGAAACACCATATATTTT. The chain couples TRBV2 to TRBJ1-3; a weak D match, TRBD1 (5 bases). The CDR3 totals 14 residues. CDR1 and CDR2 (germline): SNHLY, FYNNEI. Trimming took 6 bases from V and 4 from J, leaving 13 bases between them.

The J gene is TRBJ2-7, the V gene TRBV5-1; 10 positions match TRBD1. Germline loops: CDR1 SGHRS, CDR2 YFSETQ. V gave up 1 base and J gave up 3 bases; unmatched junction bases: 4. The CDR3 loop spans 15 amino acids. The CDR3, as DNA: TGCGCCAGCAGCTTGCTCCGGGACAGGGGCTACGAGCAGTACTTC. Protein sequence: CASSLLRDRGYEQYF.

This clone occurred once. The chain uses TRBV19 and TRBJ2-3, with D unresolved. Germline V gene data show CDR1 as LNHDA and CDR2 as SQIVND (reference sequence). CDR3 length: 11 amino acids. V was clipped by 6 bases and J by 6 bases, with 7 bases between them. The CDR3 DNA reads as TGTGCCAGTAGCCTACGGGATACGCAGTATTTT. Translated, it gives CASSLRDTQYF.

This clone was seen a few times. V is TRBV3-1 (or the pseudogene TRBV3-2) and J is TRBJ2-7; D is possibly TRBD2 (5 bases). CDR3 size: 15 residues. The V gene lost 2 bases and the J gene lost 5 bases, with 16 bases spanning the gap. The germline V gene encodes CDR1 LGHDT and CDR2 YNNKEL (reference sequence). CDR3 in amino acids: CASSQWEWETHEQYF. DNA of the CDR3: TGTGCCAGCAGCCAATGGGAGTGGGAGACCCACGAGCAGTACTTC.

The CDR3 here is CSASMLGTGNLDEQYF. The CDR3 DNA follows: TGCAGTGCTAGTATGTTGGGAACAGGGAATCTTGACGAGCAGTACTTC. This chain connects TRBV20-1 to TRBJ2-7; TRBD1 is a possible D gene (6 bases). Germline assignment: CDR1 DFQATT and CDR2 SNEGSKA (reference sequence). Trimming took off 3 bases at V and 5 bases at J, with 23 bases between the two ends. This CDR3 region has 16 residues.

The chain couples TRBV3-1 (or the pseudogene TRBV3-2) to TRBJ2-7; a weak D match, TRBD2 (6 bases). The CDR3 spans 15 residues. Germline V gene sequence: CDR1 LGHDT, CDR2 YNNKEL (reference sequence). V dropped 3 bases and J dropped 3 bases, with 15 bases sitting between them. CDR3 amino acids: CASSHRKRGGYEQYF. The DNA for the CDR3 is TGTGCCAGCAGCCACCGGAAAAGGGGAGGCTACGAGCAGTACTTC.

The rearrangement links TRBV28 to TRBJ2-7; TRBD1 matches at 7 bases. J lost 0 bases, V lost 6 bases, and 2 bases had no gene match. The germline gives CDR1 MDHEN, CDR2 SYDVKM. The CDR3 extends over 13 amino acids. CDR3 sequence reads: CASSRQGSYEQYF. CDR3 in DNA: TGTGCCAGCAGCAGACAGGGCTCCTACGAGCAGTACTTC.

This sequence joins TRBV4-1 and TRBJ1-1; a possible D gene is TRBD1 (6 bases). CDR3 length equals 15 residues. Germline assignment: CDR1 MGHRA and CDR2 YSYEKL. Trimming removed 6 bases at V and 5 bases at J, with 19 bases between. CDR3 nucleotides: TGCGCCAGCAGTCCCCTTCCGACAGGCTCAACTGAAGCTTTCTTT. Translated: CASSPLPTGSTEAFF.

This chain links TRBV12-5 with TRBJ1-6; 7 bases agree with TRBD1. CDR1 is LGHNT, CDR2 FRNRAP, per germline. CDR3 length: 15 amino acids. V shed 6 bases and J 7 bases; nucleotides not matched to a gene: 9. For the CDR3, the DNA is TGTGCTAGTGGCCCGACAGGGTCTAGAAATTCACCCCTCCACTTT. Translation: CASGPTGSRNSPLHF.